The present T cell receptor (beta chain) was sequenced within a study of PD-L1 blockade in urothelial cancer. Study-level information: Analyses used blood from 3 weeks (second dose) and 6 weeks after treatment start.

The assay was immunoSEQ multiplex PCR, and TCRdb's table has in-frame clones only and misses some. The sample has some 84,000 clones, roughly 87% seen once. Each patient gave between 1 and 8 samples, pretreatment and on-treatment. Trimming pared 3 bases from V and 2 bases from J, leaving 10 bases between. The germline V gene has CDR1 LNHDA and CDR2 SQIVND (reference sequence). The CDR3 loop spans 14 amino acids. The chain couples TRBV19 to TRBJ2-5; D gene unclear. The sample in question was PBMCs, obtained around atezolizumab (anti-PD-L1) treatment. The receptor was derived from a woman aged 70-85 years with urothelial cancer. The CDR3 is CASSMRQDQETQYF. CDR3 coding DNA: TGTGCCAGTAGTATGAGACAAGATCAAGAGACCCAGTACTTC.